This T cell receptor (beta chain) stems from a study of blood T cell repertoires in COVID-19 (dated by TCRdb to about 2020). About the study as a whole: The collaborator samples originated in the United States, Italy and Spain and spanned the acute and convalescent phases of COVID-19. Where HLA class I and class II types were available, the types were taken from metadata supplied by the sample provider, not from assay-based typing. A freely available public database, intended as a resource for researchers studying the immune response to SARS-CoV-2, is where the repertoires were released. The samples were drawn from the first 160 participants of the ongoing ImmuneRACE study and from over a thousand subjects provided by 6 global collaborators. Sample metadata almost always included a de-identified subject ID, COVID-19 status, age in years and sex. Subjects who had been exposed to COVID-19, were actively infected with it, or had recovered from it provided the deeply sampled blood TCRbeta repertoires that made up the dataset. The prospective study material was composed of cDNA or gDNA derived from T cells, B-cell-depleted T cells, or PBMCs. Results and caveats for the whole study, not just this receptor: How much clinical and demographic metadata was included differed by source and by participant, and the metadata was provided uncurated.

A second Seattle source provided samples from volunteer blood donors who had recovered from COVID-19. Whole blood was collected in K2EDTA tubes by collaborating institutions according to the institutions' own protocols. For TCRbeta analysis, collaborators shipped samples in one of three forms: frozen whole blood, isolated PBMCs, or DNA extracted from either of those sample types. In the case of this clone: No cognate antigen has been identified for it. Per-base quality was not reported, and no clone a single base away is much larger than it.

The immunoSEQ Assay, a bias-controlled multiplex PCR, was used to amplify TCRbeta CDR3 regions from genomic DNA. Per the source publication's procedure: Nucleated cell counts per sample were estimated from amplification of reference gene primers within the assay. To quantify the absolute abundance of each unique TCRbeta CDR3 rearrangement, sequence reads were collapsed and filtered. For each sample, productive Simpson clonality was calculated by taking the square root of Simpson's diversity index across productive rearrangements. Imported from immuneACCESS, the table was reduced by TCRdb to in-frame sequences with V and J called. These copies leave out some clones; in studies compared against another copy, an unresolved V gene accounts for under half, and the cause of the remainder is not known. D and trimming come from the DNA, and the V and J calls and clone size come from that table. This sample holds roughly 300,000 clones; roughly 90% were observed only once. 5% to 7% of the sample lies in the top ten.

Counted from cysteine to phenylalanine, this CDR3 has 14 amino acids. Only the CDR3 DNA stays, 42 bases, in frame from base 1. The trim is 4 bases for V and 2 bases for J, with a gap of 8 bases between the germline ends. CDR1 MGHRA and CDR2 YSYEKL are derived from the germline V gene. In this chain, TRBV4-1 is recombined with TRBJ2-2, with a tentative D gene TRBD1 over 5 matching bases. Material: peripheral blood. The receptor was isolated from a man younger than 30 who had recovered from COVID-19. DNA sequence: TGCGCCAGCAGCCTATGGGGCAACACCGGGGAGCTGTTTTTT. Translation gives CASSLWGNTGELFF.